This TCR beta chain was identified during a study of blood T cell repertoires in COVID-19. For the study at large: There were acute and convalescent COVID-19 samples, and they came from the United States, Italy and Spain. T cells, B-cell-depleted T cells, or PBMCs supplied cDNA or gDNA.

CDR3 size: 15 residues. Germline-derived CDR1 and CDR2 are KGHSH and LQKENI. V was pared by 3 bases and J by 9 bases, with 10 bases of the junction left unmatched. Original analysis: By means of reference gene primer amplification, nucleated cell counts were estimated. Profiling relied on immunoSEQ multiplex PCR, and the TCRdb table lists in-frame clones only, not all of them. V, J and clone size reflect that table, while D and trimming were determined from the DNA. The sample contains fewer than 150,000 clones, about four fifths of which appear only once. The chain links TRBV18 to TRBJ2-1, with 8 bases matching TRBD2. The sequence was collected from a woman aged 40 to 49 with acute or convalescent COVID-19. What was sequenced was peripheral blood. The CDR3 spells CASSPLRGGQAEQFF. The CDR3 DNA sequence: TGTGCCAGCTCACCTCTCCGCGGGGGGCAGGCTGAGCAGTTCTTC.